This T cell receptor beta chain comes out of a study of cytomegalovirus exposure and HLA in healthy donors. The length of the CDR3 is 15 residues. Looked up from germline, CDR1 is SGHVS and CDR2 is FQNEAQ. Trimming took 5 bases from V and 2 from J; bases not matched to a gene: 6. This clone occurred once. Its antigen is currently unknown. Notes on the study in general: It was found in a later analysis that first-cohort TCR clusters tended to co-occur in the approximately 130 validation repertoires.

Produced via immunoSEQ multiplex PCR; TCRdb's table is partial and in-frame only. The sample consists of about 360,000 clones, 86% of them appearing once. The sequenced sample was PBMCs. This chain uses TRBV7-8 with TRBJ2-7, with 10 bases matching TRBD2. The source of this sequence is a woman under 30 in good health and CMV-seronegative. CDR3 residues: CASSPRTSGAYEQYF. CDR3 coding DNA: TGTGCCAGCAGCCCCCGGACTAGCGGAGCCTACGAGCAGTACTTC.